This record concerns one TCR beta chain sequence. V dropped 0 bases and J dropped 1 base, with 11 bases sitting between them. The CDR3 covers 16 residues. From germline, CDR1 is SGHRS and CDR2 YFSETQ. The data were obtained in a study of technical replicates of blood from a handful of donors. Generated by immunoSEQ multiplex PCR, the TCRdb table keeps only in-frame clones and is missing some. The sample has 60,000 to 90,000 clones; almost 98% are singletons. The chain combines TRBV5-1 with TRBJ2-1; maybe TRBD2 (6 bases). The TCR originated in a human donor in good health. Source material: T cells isolated from PBMCs. The CDR3 DNA sequence: TGCGCCAGCAGCTTGGATCAGAGCGGGTCCTACAATGAGCAGTTCTTC. It translates to CASSLDQSGSYNEQFF. Complete variable domain (other parts from reference TRBV5-1 and TRBJ2-1): KAGVTQTPRYLIKTRGQQVTLSCSPISGHRSVSWYQQTPGQGLQFLFEYFSETQRNKGNFPGRFSGRQFSNSRSEMNVSTLELGDSALYLCASSLDQSGSYNEQFFGPGTRLTVL.